The text below deals with one T cell receptor (beta chain). Ten or more counts support this clonotype. It has no known antigen specificity. Base quality data are lacking; no much larger clone is found one base away. The sample comes from a study of T cells in Graves' hyperthyroidism and ophthalmopathy (dated by TCRdb to about 2019). In terms of the full investigation: Peripheral blood samples were taken at initial diagnosis, before any treatment was given. TCR V-J signatures able to tell the groups apart were searched for in a discovery cohort of 95 or so patients, of whom under 45 had Graves' ophthalmopathy and roughly 59 had stable Graves' hyperthyroidism. Whether ophthalmopathy could be predicted prospectively was tested in an independent validation cohort made up of 18 to 20 hyperthyroidism patients plus 17 patients who later progressed to ophthalmopathy. The 100 or so discovery patients were randomly divided into training and test sets at a 7:3 ratio. In more than five Graves' hyperthyroidism patients, the study also compared T-cell repertoires from thyroid tissue with T-cell repertoires from blood. After blood sampling, hyperthyroidism patients were treated with methimazole at a starting dose of 30 mg daily, and ophthalmopathy patients were treated with high-dose intravenous methylprednisolone. The paper describes TCR Vbeta CDR3 sequencing of roughly 130 peripheral blood samples, made up of roughly 45 ophthalmopathy patients, over 70 hyperthyroidism patients and around 17 progressor patients. Here is what the overall study found, with its caveats: Ophthalmopathy was separated from stable hyperthyroidism by a 13 V-J signature model, with approximately 90% sensitivity and approximately 81% specificity obtained in cross-validation and 80%/75% obtained in testing. During validation, the model predicted progression to ophthalmopathy a median of approximately 7 months ahead of onset, with almost 71% sensitivity and around 73% specificity. Most expanded thyroid clonotypes (frequency above 0.001) were also found in blood, which suggests that blood repertoires may mirror thyroid immune responses. No statistical method was used to fix the sample size in advance, and group allocation was not hidden from the investigators.

The TCR beta CDR3 regions were amplified from RNA transcripts. The first round of RT-PCR for the TCR CDR3 was performed with the HTBI primer set and the Qiagen OneStep RT-PCR kit. Libraries were constructed in a second round of multiplex PCR, after which size selection and purification were performed. Paired-end sequencing of the libraries was performed with 100 bp reads on an Illumina HiSeq2000. Processing in the source paper ran as follows. SOAPnuke was used to process the raw data, removing reads that contained adapters or uncalled bases, had a mean Phred below 15, or lacked an exact match to the constant primer or identifier. High-quality paired reads were merged with COPE v1.2.5, and unique nucleotide sequences were defined as clonotypes. MiTCR v1.1 was used to align clonotypes to the IMGT TRBV, TRBD and TRBJ reference segments. The analysis included only V-J combinations with a frequency above 0.0001, which together covered around 99% of the repertoires. The TCS score was defined as the ratio of F50 (clonal expansion) to E x V (chaos), calculated using BLOSUM62-based TCRdist between CDR3 peptides within each V-J. Welch's t-statistics and random forest reduced approximately 520 V-J features to around 14, which were used in a naive Bayes classifier (R e1071). TCRdb handled the public reads itself, with Q25 trimming in fastp and clone calling in MiXCR, and kept productive beta chains. For every CDR3 protein sequence, its rows merge into one entry that carries the most common genes and DNA. For this entry, the V and J calls and clone size follow TCRdb and not the study's own pipeline. The sample yields 200,000 to 250,000 distinct CDR3 sequences; 18% were counted once. The top ten clones comprise over 35% of the sample.

In the germline V gene, CDR1 corresponds to SGHTA and CDR2 to FQGNSA. The germline ends are 8 bases apart after V is trimmed by 3 bases and J by 0 bases. The CDR3 has 14 amino acids, counting the end cysteine and phenylalanine. Only the CDR3 DNA is retained, 42 bases long and in frame from the first base. Stable Graves' hyperthyroidism was defined as no progression to ophthalmopathy during 18 months of follow-up. The hyperthyroidism patients were between 18 and 65 years old and newly diagnosed, with a disease duration of less than 2 months. The study excluded patients with uncontrolled infections, other autoimmune diseases, pregnancy or lactation. Diagnoses were based on clinical symptoms, serum thyroxine and TRAb, thyroid ultrasound and orbital computed tomography. PBMCs were separated from around 9.1 ml of fresh peripheral blood using Ficoll-Paque density gradient centrifugation. Trizol reagent was used to extract total RNA, and RNA quality was then checked on an Agilent 2100 Bioanalyzer.

Sequencing was carried out using blood. The chain couples TRBV7-2 to TRBJ1-1; confidence is insufficient to name the D gene. The TCR originated in a man in his forties with Graves' hyperthyroidism. The nucleotide sequence is TGTGCCAGCAGCTTCCACACCTTGAACACTGAAGCTTTCTTT. This gives the protein CASSFHTLNTEAFF.